The rows below give T cell receptor beta chains drawn from one sample of a study of blood T cell repertoires in COVID-19. The protocol was immunoSEQ multiplex PCR, while the TCRdb copy is restricted to in-frame clones and leaves out a portion. The table has some 520,000 clones, 89% seen once. The sample comprised peripheral blood. These receptors were obtained from a man younger than 35 with COVID-19, enrolled during active disease. CDR3s include the opening cysteine and the closing phenylalanine or tryptophan. A D gene is named only where the DNA matches it firmly. Not all rows give a size; the values are once, few, many and, for expanded clones, a class.

TRBD1	TRBJ2-7	TRBV30	-	CAWSQGAFTYEQYF	TGTGCCTGGAGTCAGGGGGCGTTTACCTACGAGCAGTACTTC
-	TRBJ1-2	TRBV11-3	-	CASSLDWAGKGYTF	TGTGCCAGCAGCTTAGATTGGGCAGGGAAAGGCTACACCTTC
-	TRBJ2-7	TRBV6-5	-	CASSYTDKFYEQYF	TGTGCCAGCAGTTACACCGACAAATTCTACGAGCAGTACTTC
-	TRBJ2-1	TRBV19	-	CASTSRRNEQFF	TGTGCCAGTACTAGCAGGCGCAATGAGCAGTTCTTC
TRBD2	TRBJ2-7	TRBV7-3	few	CASSSQAGAAYEQYF	TGTGCCAGCAGCTCCCAAGCGGGAGCGGCCTACGAGCAGTACTTC
-	TRBJ2-5	TRBV27	-	CASRTGRETQYF	TGTGCCAGCAGGACAGGACGAGAGACCCAGTACTTC
TRBD1	TRBJ1-4	TRBV30	-	CAYMTGQGGKLFF	TGTGCCTACATGACGGGACAGGGGGGTAAACTGTTTTTT
-	TRBJ2-5	TRBV7-3	-	CASSPTGSGETQYF	TGTGCCAGCAGCCCGACTGGTTCGGGGGAGACCCAGTACTTC
TRBD2	TRBJ2-7	TRBV3-1/TRBV3-2	-	CASSQAQASGNEQYF	TGTGCCAGCAGCCAAGCACAGGCTAGCGGCAACGAGCAGTACTTC
-	TRBJ1-1	TRBV6-1	-	CASSEFLTANTEAFF	TGTGCCAGCAGTGAATTCTTGACAGCGAACACTGAAGCTTTCTTT
-	TRBJ2-3	TRBV14	-	CASSQTRTDTQYF	TGTGCCAGCAGCCAAACCAGAACAGATACGCAGTATTTT
-	TRBJ2-3	TRBV9	-	CASSVEGRTDTQYF	TGTGCCAGCAGCGTAGAGGGGAGGACAGATACGCAGTATTTT
-	TRBJ1-5	TRBV7-9	few	CASSLAGGLGQPQHF	TGTGCCAGCAGCCTTGCCGGAGGGCTGGGTCAGCCCCAGCATTTT
TRBD1	TRBJ1-4	TRBV6-2/TRBV6-3	-	CASSRTGATNEKLFF	TGTGCCAGCAGTAGAACAGGGGCAACTAATGAAAAACTGTTTTTT
-	TRBJ1-5	TRBV19	-	CASSLQVSRVIQPQHF	TGTGCCAGTAGTCTGCAGGTATCGCGAGTAATTCAGCCCCAGCATTTT
TRBD1	TRBJ1-6	TRBV12-5	-	CASGLGQGSSPLHF	TGTGCTAGTGGTTTGGGACAGGGTAGTTCACCCCTCCACTTT
TRBD2	TRBJ2-3	TRBV11-2	-	CASRTSGRTDTQYF	TGTGCCAGCAGGACTAGCGGGAGAACAGATACGCAGTATTTT
TRBD2	TRBJ2-1	TRBV19	-	CASSRSGGLAANNEQFF	TGTGCCAGTAGTAGGAGCGGGGGACTAGCGGCCAACAATGAGCAGTTCTTC
-	TRBJ1-6	TRBV30	few	CAWQDRNSPLHF	TGTGCCTGGCAGGATCGTAATTCACCCCTCCACTTT
-	TRBJ1-6	TRBV5-6	few	CASSLPTGPDSPLHF	TGTGCCAGCAGCTTGCCTACAGGGCCGGATTCACCCCTCCACTTT
-	TRBJ1-1	TRBV6-6	-	CASLEQGVTEAFF	TGTGCCAGCCTTGAACAGGGTGTAACTGAAGCTTTCTTT
-	TRBJ2-6	TRBV2	-	CASMLSGAGANVLTF	TGTGCCAGCATGTTGTCAGGGGCTGGGGCCAACGTCCTGACTTTC
TRBD1	TRBJ2-5	TRBV19	-	CASSKRTGGTEETQYF	TGTGCCAGTAGTAAACGGACAGGGGGAACGGAAGAGACCCAGTACTTC
-	TRBJ2-5	TRBV19	once	CASSTTGGRETQYF	TGTGCCAGTAGTACAACAGGAGGGCGAGAGACCCAGTACTTC
TRBD1	TRBJ2-7	TRBV11-2	-	CASSLEYHRGDEQYF	TGTGCCAGCAGCTTAGAGTATCACAGGGGCGACGAGCAGTACTTC
-	TRBJ2-3	TRBV6-6	-	CASSYVGARDTQYF	TGTGCCAGCAGTTACGTAGGAGCGAGAGATACGCAGTATTTT
-	TRBJ2-3	TRBV24-1	-	CATSDKLRGAMRDTQYF	TGTGCCACCAGTGATAAACTCAGGGGGGCGATGAGAGATACGCAGTATTTT
-	TRBJ2-7	TRBV7-8	-	CASSPPPGEVYEQYF	TGTGCCAGCAGCCCACCTCCGGGAGAAGTCTACGAGCAGTACTTC